Below, 3 T cell receptor beta chains from the same sample are listed, as sequenced in a study of CD8 T cells in Susac syndrome. RNA totalling 0.5 to 1 ug underwent reverse transcription with random hexamers. TCRdb used MiXCR to reprocess the immunoSEQ multiplex PCR reads, holding one entry per CDR3 protein. The sample yields about 150,000 distinct CDR3 sequences, roughly 95% seen once. Sequenced sample: CD8+ T cells from PBMCs. The receptors were sampled from a human donor with multiple sclerosis.

The chain is built from TRBV24-1 and TRBJ1-1; D remains unclear. This CDR3 contains 14 residues. V lost 8 bases and J lost 6, with 18 bases in between. Looked up from germline, CDR1 is KGHDR and CDR2 is SFDVKD. The CDR3 here is CATKFGGERAEAFF. The CDR3, as DNA: TGTGCCACCAAGTTTGGTGGGGAGAGAGCTGAAGCTTTCTTT.

The rearrangement uses TRBV7-6 and TRBJ2-3, with TRBD2 identical over 12 bases. Germline V gene lookup returns CDR1 SGHVS and CDR2 FNYEAQ. The J segment lost 7 bases and the V segment lost 3 bases, leaving 2 bases of the junction unmatched. The CDR3 consists of 14 residues. The CDR3 spells CASSLTSGSYTQYF. CDR3 nucleotide sequence: TGTGCCAGCAGCTTGACTAGCGGGAGTTATACGCAGTATTTT.

The chain carries TRBV12-3 or TRBV12-4 and TRBJ2-6, with TRBD1 matching 9 bases. Germline trimming cut 4 bases from V and 2 bases from J; bases unmatched to any gene: 0. This CDR3 region has 15 residues. The CDR3 bases are TGTGCCAGCAGTTGGACAGGGGCTGGGGCCAACGTCCTGACTTTC. Translation gives CASSWTGAGANVLTF.